This T cell receptor (beta chain) was captured in a study of T-cell memory formation after mild COVID-19. About this clonotype: Its antigen is still unknown.

TCR alpha and TCR beta cDNA libraries with sample barcodes and UMIs came from 5'RACE using constant-segment primers. From the 5' RACE reads, TCRdb called clonotypes with MiXCR, one entry per CDR3 protein. The sample shows about 560,000 distinct CDR3 sequences, about 20% of them seen only once. V shed 4 bases and J shed 10 bases, with 8 bases lying between them. The CDR3 length is 12 residues. Germline values: CDR1 MNHEY, CDR2 SMNVEV (reference sequence). Study findings and constraints: Clones that contracted from day 15 to 85 were balanced CD4/CD8, while later expanders leaned CD4+. Most CD4+ clones that shrank were in CM and EM, while CD8+ ones turned up in EMRA.

This TCR was recovered from an adult woman who had mild COVID-19 (a few samples of this study predate the infection). Cell type and time point are not known. Material: PBMCs or a T cell subset sorted from them (not recorded which). The chain employs TRBV27 and TRBJ1-6; unclear D gene. The CDR3 nucleotides read TGTGCCAGCAGTTCCCAGAGGTCACCCCTCCACTTT. Translating it yields CASSSQRSPLHF.